This T cell receptor beta chain was sequenced during a study of shared clonotypes between healthy human individuals. The V end was cut by 5 bases, the J end by 2 bases, with 19 bases between. This CDR3 contains 16 residues. The germline CDR1 and CDR2 sequences are SEHNR and FQNEAQ (reference sequence). The method was immunoSEQ multiplex PCR; TCRdb's version includes in-frame clones alone and lacks a portion of them. Of some 2,100,000 clones listed, 93% are singletons. It was CD45RO-negative cells, positively selected for CCR7, that made up naive CD8 cells, with terminally differentiated effector memory CD45RA+ cells excluded.

The sequence derives from a man younger than 30 in good health. Some clones in this sample may be carry-over from other donors' samples. The J gene is TRBJ2-7, the V gene TRBV7-9, with a possible D match to TRBD2 (5 bases). The sequenced material came from naive CD8+ T cells from PBMCs. As DNA, the CDR3 is TGTGCCAGCAGCCCTCCGCCCGGGCGGGTGCCCTACGAGCAGTACTTC. Translated: CASSPPPGRVPYEQYF.